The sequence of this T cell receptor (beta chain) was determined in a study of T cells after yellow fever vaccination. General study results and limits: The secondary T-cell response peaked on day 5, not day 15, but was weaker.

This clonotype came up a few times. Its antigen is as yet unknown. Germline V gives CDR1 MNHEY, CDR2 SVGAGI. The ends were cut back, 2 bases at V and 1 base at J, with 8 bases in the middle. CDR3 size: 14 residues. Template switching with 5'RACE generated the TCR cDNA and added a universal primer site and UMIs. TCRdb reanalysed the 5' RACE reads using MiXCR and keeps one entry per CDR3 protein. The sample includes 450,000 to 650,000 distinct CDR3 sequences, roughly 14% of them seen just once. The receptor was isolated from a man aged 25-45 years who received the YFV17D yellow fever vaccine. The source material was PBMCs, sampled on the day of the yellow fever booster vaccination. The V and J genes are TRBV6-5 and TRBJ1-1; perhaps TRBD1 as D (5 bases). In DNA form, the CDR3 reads TGTGCCAGCAGTTACCACAGGACGAACACTGAAGCTTTCTTT. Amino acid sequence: CASSYHRTNTEAFF.